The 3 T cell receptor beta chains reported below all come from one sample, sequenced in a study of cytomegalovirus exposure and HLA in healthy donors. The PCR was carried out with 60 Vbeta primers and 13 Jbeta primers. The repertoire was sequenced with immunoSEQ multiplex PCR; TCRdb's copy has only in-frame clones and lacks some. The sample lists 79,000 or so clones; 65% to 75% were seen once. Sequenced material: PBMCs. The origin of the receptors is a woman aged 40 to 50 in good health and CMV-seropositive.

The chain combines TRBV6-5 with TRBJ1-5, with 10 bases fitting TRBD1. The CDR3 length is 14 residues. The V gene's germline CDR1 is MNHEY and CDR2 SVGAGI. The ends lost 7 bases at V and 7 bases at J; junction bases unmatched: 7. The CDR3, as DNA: TGTGCCAGCAAACCGGGACAGGGGTTACAGCCCCAGCATTTT. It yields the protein CASKPGQGLQPQHF.

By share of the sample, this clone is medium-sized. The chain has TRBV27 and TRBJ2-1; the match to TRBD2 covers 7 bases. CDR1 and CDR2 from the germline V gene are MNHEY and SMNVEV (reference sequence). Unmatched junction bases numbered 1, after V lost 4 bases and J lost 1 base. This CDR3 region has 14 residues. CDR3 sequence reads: CASSSGGSYNEQFF. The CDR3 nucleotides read TGTGCCAGCAGTTCGGGAGGATCCTACAATGAGCAGTTCTTC.

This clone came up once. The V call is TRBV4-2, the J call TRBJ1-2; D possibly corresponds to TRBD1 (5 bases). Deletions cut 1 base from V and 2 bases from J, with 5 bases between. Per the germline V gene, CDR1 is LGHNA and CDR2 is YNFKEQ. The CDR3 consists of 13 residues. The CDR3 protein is CASSQGQNYGYTF. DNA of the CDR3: TGTGCCAGCAGCCAAGGACAGAACTATGGCTACACCTTC.